The 12 T cell receptor beta chains presented below share a single source sample, sequenced in a study of shared clonotypes between healthy human individuals. Sequencing used immunoSEQ multiplex PCR; TCRdb keeps in-frame clones, though not all of them. The sample lists approximately 2,000,000 clones, less than 95% occurring once. The sample was naive CD4+ T cells from PBMCs. Subset described: CD45RA+ positively selected. All receptors come from a man younger than 30 in good health. Some clones in this sample may be carry-over from other donors' samples.

Concerning this clone: This sample also contains other DNA sequences that code for the same CDR3. This chain links TRBV28 with TRBJ1-2; D unclear. Trimming removed 6 bases from V and 5 bases from J, with 10 bases in between. This CDR3 comprises 12 residues. The V gene's germline CDR1 is MDHEN and CDR2 SYDVKM. The CDR3 here is CASSLPNYGYTF. The DNA for the CDR3 is TGTGCCAGCAGCTTACCAAATTATGGCTACACCTTC.

The chain employs TRBV7-2 and TRBJ2-1; TRBD2 aligns across 13 bases. Unmatched junction bases numbered 13, after V lost 6 bases and J lost 2 bases. The CDR3 is 19 residues long. Germline CDR1 reads SGHTA; CDR2 reads FQGNSA. For the CDR3, the DNA is TGTGCCAGCAGAAGGACTAGCGGGAGAGGACTGCGGACCTACAATGAGCAGTTCTTC. As protein: CASRRTSGRGLRTYNEQFF. Together with reference TRBV7-2 and TRBJ2-1, the CDR3 gives the full variable domain: GAGVSQSPSNKVTEKGKDVELRCDPISGHTALYWYRQSLGQGLEFLIYFQGNSAPDKSGLPSDRFSAERTGGSVSTLTIQRTQQEDSAVYLCASRRTSGRGLRTYNEQFFGPGTRLTVL.

The chain has TRBV5-1 and TRBJ2-5; tentatively, D is TRBD1 or TRBD2 (6 bases each). The germline V gene encodes CDR1 SGHRS and CDR2 YFSETQ. V shed 4 bases and J shed 4 bases, with 14 bases lying between them. This CDR3 region has 14 residues. DNA of the CDR3: TGCGCCAGCAGCCACCACAGGGAGGTAGAGACCCAGTACTTC. It translates to CASSHHREVETQYF.

V usage is TRBV9 and J usage is TRBJ2-7; maybe TRBD1 (6 bases). CDR3 length: 14 residues. Trimming shortened V by 3 bases and J by 3 bases, and 13 bases separated the two germline ends. Germline V CDR1 and CDR2: SGDLS, YYNGEE. CDR3 loop: CASSGGQGNYEQYF. CDR3 DNA: TGTGCCAGCAGCGGGGGACAAGGGAACTACGAGCAGTACTTC.

The chain uses TRBV7-2 and TRBJ2-7; D is uncertain. V was trimmed by 4 bases and J by 1 base, leaving 14 bases between them. Germline V gene sequence: CDR1 SGHTA, CDR2 FQGNSA. This CDR3 is 15 amino acids long. The CDR3 coding sequence is TGTGCCAGCAGCTACGGGCAGGCACTATCCTACGAGCAGTACTTC. Protein: CASSYGQALSYEQYF.

The V call is TRBV4-2, the J call TRBJ2-1; D gene uncertain. V lost 1 base and J lost 9, with 10 bases in between. This CDR3 contains 13 residues. Looked up from germline, CDR1 is LGHNA and CDR2 is YNFKEQ. Written as DNA, the CDR3 is TGTGCCAGCAGCCAAGGGGGATCTGCTGAGCAGTTCTTC. Translation: CASSQGGSAEQFF.

The chain recombines TRBV28 with TRBJ1-2; 8 positions agree with TRBD1. Trimming cost V 1 base and J 3 bases; bases outside gene matches: 10. CDR1 and CDR2 from the germline V gene are MDHEN and SYDVKM. The CDR3 is 17 amino acids. CDR3 residues: CASSLSTYRGIDYGYTF. As DNA, the CDR3 is TGTGCCAGCAGTTTATCGACCTACAGGGGGATTGACTATGGCTACACCTTC.

The chain links TRBV29-1 to TRBJ1-1; weak D call: TRBD1 (5 bases). CDR1 and CDR2 (germline): SQVTM, ANQGSEA. Trimming cost V 6 bases and J 0 bases, with 14 bases left between them. The CDR3 contains 14 residues. As DNA, the CDR3 is TGCAGCGTGCCTTCGAGGGGAATGAACACTGAAGCTTTCTTT. Protein: CSVPSRGMNTEAFF.

The chain combines TRBV20-1 with TRBJ2-7, with TRBD1 as a possible D gene (5 bases). This CDR3 has 10 residues. V lost 5 bases, J lost 9 bases, and 11 bases lay in between. Germline CDR1 and CDR2: DFQATT and SNEGSKA (reference sequence). CDR3 sequence: CSAGLRGQYF. The CDR3 coding sequence is TGCAGTGCTGGTTTAAGGGGGCAGTACTTC.

This sequence joins TRBV28 and TRBJ2-6, with D unresolved. CDR3 length equals 15 residues. Germline CDR1 is MDHEN and CDR2 is SYDVKM. With 1 base removed from V and 1 base from J, the gap between germline ends came to 5 bases. The CDR3 nucleotides read TGTGCCAGCAGTTTATTTGCTTCTGGGGCCAACGTCCTGACTTTC. This codes for CASSLFASGANVLTF.

The chain recombines TRBV6-1 with TRBJ1-2; D is possibly TRBD1 (5 bases). With 5 bases removed from V and 8 bases from J, the gap between germline ends came to 12 bases. The CDR3 spans 12 residues. Germline V gene sequence: CDR1 MNHNS, CDR2 SASEGT. In DNA form, the CDR3 reads TGTGCCAGCAGTCCAAGCAGGGTGGGCTACACCTTC. This translates into CASSPSRVGYTF.

Notes on this clone: The sample holds other DNA sequences that translate to the same CDR3. The CDR3 DNA sequence: TGTGCCAGCAGTCCCAACTATGGCTACACCTTC. Its translation is CASSPNYGYTF. V gene TRBV28 combines with J gene TRBJ1-2, with D unclear. This CDR3 has 11 amino acids. Germline loops: CDR1 MDHEN, CDR2 SYDVKM. The ends were cut back, 5 bases at V and 2 bases at J, with 3 bases in the middle.